One and the same sample provided the 8 T cell receptor beta chains below, sequenced in a study of OX40 agonist ivuxolimab in advanced cancers. Generated by immunoSEQ multiplex PCR, the TCRdb table keeps only in-frame clones and is missing some. The data hold tens of thousands of clones, with more than 75% observed a single time. The material sequenced was CD4+ or CD8+ T cells sorted from blood, taken in a trial of the OX40 agonist ivuxolimab. The receptor set was obtained from an adult with an advanced solid tumor such as melanoma, head and neck, liver or kidney cancer.

The chain is built from TRBV28 and TRBJ2-3, with 10 nucleotides matching TRBD1. This CDR3 is built from 15 residues. J gave up 5 bases and V 2 bases, and 4 bases lay outside the gene matches. Germline CDR1 and CDR2: MDHEN and SYDVKM. The CDR3: CASSLGGTGEDTQYF. CDR3 DNA: TGTGCCAGCAGTTTAGGTGGGACAGGGGAAGATACGCAGTATTTT. The entire variable domain, with the rest obtained from reference TRBV28 and TRBJ2-3, is as follows: DVKVTQSSRYLVKRTGEKVFLECVQDMDHENMFWYRQDPGLGLRLIYFSYDVKMKEKGDIPEGYSVSREKKERFSLILESASTNQTSMYLCASSLGGTGEDTQYFGPGTRLTVL.

This clone turned up a few times. Sequence at one end of the junction differs from germline and may be a read error. The rearrangement uses TRBV15 and TRBJ2-7; the match to TRBD1 covers 7 bases. Germline-derived CDR1 and CDR2 are LNHNV and YYDKDF (reference sequence). The CDR3 is 14 residues long. DNA of the CDR3: TGTGCCACCAGCGGAGACAGGGCGTCCTACGAGCAGTACTTC. Its translation is CATSGDRASYEQYF.

The chain joins TRBV7-9 to TRBJ1-2; D uncertain. Germline CDR1 reads SEHNR; CDR2 reads FQNEAQ (reference sequence). The CDR3 sequence is 10 residues long. Trimming left V 4 bases short and J 6 bases short, with 3 bases between. CDR3 DNA sequence: TGTGCCAGCAGCTCGGATGGCTACACCTTC. Its translation: CASSSDGYTF.

The chain employs TRBV27 and TRBJ1-2, with a tentative D call TRBD1 (6 bases). V was pared by 2 bases and J by 4 bases, with 11 bases between. Germline CDR1 reads MNHEY; CDR2 reads SMNVEV (reference sequence). The CDR3 consists of 14 residues. In nucleotides, the CDR3 is TGTGCCAGCAGTTTAATAGCCAGGGGCTATGGCTACACCTTC. Protein sequence: CASSLIARGYGYTF.

The chain combines TRBV20-1 with TRBJ2-1, with a possible D match to TRBD1 (5 bases). The V end was cut by 6 bases, the J end by 11 bases, with 14 bases between. Germline CDR1 DFQATT, CDR2 SNEGSKA (reference sequence). The CDR3 totals 11 residues. CDR3 DNA: TGCAGTGCGCGAGACAGTTACCAGCAGTTCTTC. It encodes CSARDSYQQFF.

CDR3 DNA sequence: TGCGCCAGTAAACAGGGATCCTACAATGAGCAGTTCTTC. Residues: CASKQGSYNEQFF. The chain links TRBV5-1 to TRBJ2-1, with a tentative D call TRBD1 (6 bases). Looked up from germline, CDR1 is SGHRS and CDR2 is YFSETQ. This CDR3 is built from 13 residues. V was trimmed by 8 bases and J by 1 base, leaving 10 bases between them.

The V and J genes are TRBV10-3 and TRBJ2-1, with D possibly matching TRBD2 (5 bases). This CDR3 comprises 14 residues. Deletions cut 11 bases from V and 0 bases from J, with 14 bases between. The germline CDR1 and CDR2 sequences are ENHRY and SYGVKD. The chain's CDR3 is CASRGLSSYNEQFF. DNA of the CDR3: TGTGCCTCCCGCGGACTCAGCTCCTACAATGAGCAGTTCTTC.

The rearrangement uses TRBV2 and TRBJ1-1; D gene uncertain. Trimming pared 10 bases from V and 3 bases from J, leaving 15 bases between. Germline loops: CDR1 SNHLY, CDR2 FYNNEI. The CDR3 runs 13 residues. In nucleotides, the CDR3 is TGTGCCACGGGGATGCAGAGTTACACTGAAGCTTTCTTT. Its protein is CATGMQSYTEAFF.